Below are 14 T cell receptor beta chains sequenced from a single sample in a study of T cells in Graves' hyperthyroidism and ophthalmopathy. It was RNA transcripts that yielded the amplified TCR beta CDR3 regions. When the TCR CDR3 underwent first-round RT-PCR, the HTBI primer set was used. A single record per CDR3 protein comes from TCRdb applying MiXCR to the multiplex PCR reads. The table lists approximately 530,000 distinct CDR3 sequences, 20% of them singletons. Specimen: blood. These receptors were collected from a man aged 35 to 55 with Graves' ophthalmopathy.

This sequence joins TRBV2 and TRBJ2-1; no reliable D call. V gave up 8 bases and J gave up 1 base, with 12 bases separating them. This CDR3 region has 14 residues. Per germline, CDR1 SNHLY and CDR2 FYNNEI. The CDR3 sequence: CASLGTGSYNEQFF. CDR3 in DNA: TGTGCCAGCCTCGGTACTGGTTCCTACAATGAGCAGTTCTTC. Drawing the rest from reference TRBV2 and TRBJ2-1, the complete variable domain is EPEVTQTPSHQVTQMGQEVILRCVPISNHLYFYWYRQILGQKVEFLVSFYNNEISEKSEIFDDQFSVERPDGSNFTLKIRSTKLEDSAMYFCASLGTGSYNEQFFGPGTRLTVL.

This clonotype was counted ten times or more. The chain combines TRBV20-1 with TRBJ1-2; the D gene is possibly TRBD1 (5 bases). Germline lookup yields CDR1 DFQATT and CDR2 SNEGSKA (reference sequence). V was clipped by 0 bases and J by 5 bases, with 13 bases between them. The CDR3 totals 14 residues. The CDR3 DNA is TGCAGTGCTAGAGATGACAGCAGCCCATATGGCTACACCTTC. It specifies CSARDDSSPYGYTF.

This chain uses TRBV5-6 with TRBJ2-3; 10 bases are shared with TRBD1. Germline CDR1 reads SGHDT; CDR2 reads YYEEEE. The J segment lost 0 bases and the V segment lost 4 bases, leaving 8 bases of the junction unmatched. This CDR3 is built from 17 residues. CDR3 DNA: TGTGCCAGCAGCGAGACAGGGGGCGCATCTAGCACAGATACGCAGTATTTT. It encodes CASSETGGASSTDTQYF.

This clonotype is medium-sized in the sample. The V and J genes are TRBV2 and TRBJ2-1, with 11 bases identical to TRBD2. This CDR3 spans 17 amino acids. Looked up from germline, CDR1 is SNHLY and CDR2 is FYNNEI. Losses at the gene ends were 5 bases for V and 4 bases for J; bases not matched to a gene: 10. CDR3 in amino acids: CASSYGTSGSGYNEQFF. The CDR3 DNA sequence: TGTGCCAGCAGTTACGGGACTAGCGGTTCCGGTTACAATGAGCAGTTCTTC.

This clonotype was seen only a few times. The DNA of the CDR3 is TGTGCCAGCACCGGTCAGGGTAGGAATCAGCCCCAGCATTTT. It is translated as CASTGQGRNQPQHF. The chain recombines TRBV6-1 with TRBJ1-5; possibly TRBD1 for D (5 bases). This CDR3 spans 14 amino acids. V lost 7 bases and J lost 4, with 14 bases in between. The V gene's germline CDR1 is MNHNS and CDR2 SASEGT.

This clonotype was counted many times. The chain couples TRBV11-2 to TRBJ2-1, with 9 nucleotides matching TRBD1. J lost 8 bases, V lost 5 bases, and 13 bases had no gene match. The CDR3 has 16 amino acids. The germline CDR1 and CDR2 sequences are SGHAT and FQNNGV. The DNA of the CDR3 is TGTGCCAGCAGCCCATCCTCGGGACAGGGAGTCTATGAGCAGTTCTTC. Its protein is CASSPSSGQGVYEQFF.

Here the CDR3 DNA reads TGTGCCAGCAGTTTATGGGGGGGGGTAAACACTGAAGCTTTCTTT. Translating gives CASSLWGGVNTEAFF. The chain links TRBV28 to TRBJ1-1, with a weak D call TRBD1 (5 bases). Trimming took off 0 bases at V and 2 bases at J, with 10 bases between the two ends. This CDR3 is 15 amino acids long. Per germline, CDR1 MDHEN and CDR2 SYDVKM.

This clonotype was found many times. This chain links TRBV2 with TRBJ2-7, with D perhaps TRBD2 (6 bases). The V and J ends lost 7 bases and 1 base respectively, with 17 bases between them. This CDR3 comprises 15 residues. CDR1 and CDR2 from the germline V gene are SNHLY and FYNNEI. Here the CDR3 DNA reads TGTGCCAGCATGTGGCTCCCCGGGGGATCCTACGAGCAGTACTTC. It specifies CASMWLPGGSYEQYF.

The chain is built from TRBV4-3 and TRBJ2-7; a possible D gene is TRBD1 (6 bases). The CDR3 totals 15 residues. With 0 bases removed from V and 3 bases from J, the gap between germline ends came to 12 bases. CDR1 and CDR2 from the germline V gene are LGHNA and YSLEER. CDR3 region: CASSQERTALYEQYF. The CDR3 DNA reads as TGCGCCAGCAGCCAAGAACGGACAGCACTCTACGAGCAGTACTTC.

J is TRBJ1-2 and V is TRBV20-1; perhaps TRBD1 as D (5 bases). CDR1 is DFQATT, CDR2 SNEGSKA, per germline (reference sequence). This CDR3 is built from 15 residues. Trimming left V 1 base short and J 4 bases short, with 16 bases between. CDR3 in amino acids: CSARAGAGGVYGYTF. The CDR3 coding sequence is TGCAGTGCTAGAGCGGGTGCTGGGGGAGTCTATGGCTACACCTTC.

The rearrangement joins TRBV7-9 to TRBJ1-1, with D uncertain. V lost 4 bases, J lost 1 base, and 13 bases lay in between. CDR1 SEHNR and CDR2 FQNEAQ come from the germline V gene (reference sequence). The CDR3 totals 15 residues. CDR3 DNA: TGTGCCAGCAGCTCCCAAGACGGAAAGAACACTGAAGCTTTCTTT. This sequence encodes CASSSQDGKNTEAFF.

The rearrangement links TRBV5-1 to TRBJ2-1; 8 bases line up with TRBD1. Germline V gives CDR1 SGHRS, CDR2 YFSETQ. Unmatched junction bases numbered 12, after V lost 4 bases and J lost 9 bases. The CDR3 is 15 residues long. Here the CDR3 DNA reads TGCGCCAGCAGCACATCCTACAGGGGGGTTGGTGAGCAGTTCTTC. This encodes CASSTSYRGVGEQFF.

In its sample, this clonotype was seen many times. The J gene is TRBJ2-1, the V gene TRBV27; TRBD2 aligns across 9 bases. In germline, CDR1 is MNHEY, CDR2 SMNVEV (reference sequence). With 5 bases clipped from V and 3 bases from J, the junction kept 11 bases outside the gene matches. The CDR3 runs 17 residues. This chain's CDR3 is CASSPLGGRAYYNEQFF. CDR3 in DNA: TGTGCCAGCAGTCCACTGGGCGGGAGGGCCTACTACAATGAGCAGTTCTTC.

This clonotype was counted a few times. CDR3 coding DNA: TGTGCCAGCAGTTTGTTAGGGGGACTTGGCGCTTTCTTT. Its translation is CASSLLGGLGAFF. V usage is TRBV28 and J usage is TRBJ1-1, with D perhaps TRBD1 (6 bases). Germline CDR1 MDHEN, CDR2 SYDVKM. Trimming removed 3 bases from V and 11 bases from J, with 16 bases in between. This CDR3 is built from 13 residues. The entire variable domain, with the rest obtained from reference TRBV28 and TRBJ1-1, is as follows: DVKVTQSSRYLVKRTGEKVFLECVQDMDHENMFWYRQDPGLGLRLIYFSYDVKMKEKGDIPEGYSVSREKKERFSLILESASTNQTSMYLCASSLLGGLGAFFGQGTRLTVV.